The 8 T cell receptor beta chains below all came from one sample that was sequenced in a study of blood T cell repertoires in COVID-19. Some clones are missing from TCRdb's copy, which holds only in-frame ones; the method was immunoSEQ multiplex PCR. The sample records about 140,000 clones, over 60% being singletons. The specimen sequenced was peripheral blood. Receptor source: a woman of 80 years or more with active or convalescent COVID-19.

The chain is built from TRBV6-5 and TRBJ2-7, with TRBD2 as a possible D gene (5 bases). The CDR3 covers 14 residues. Trimming shortened V by 0 bases and J by 2 bases, and 8 bases separated the two germline ends. Germline V gives CDR1 MNHEY, CDR2 SVGAGI. CDR3 nucleotide sequence: TGTGCCAGCAGTTACTCTACTAGTACCTACGAGCAGTACTTC. Translating gives CASSYSTSTYEQYF.

The J gene is TRBJ1-2, the V gene TRBV6-4; 10 positions match TRBD1. The V segment lost 5 bases and the J segment 7 bases; nucleotides outside the gene matches: 4. Germline loops: CDR1 MRHNA, CDR2 SNTAGT. The CDR3 runs 13 residues. CDR3 bases: TGTGCCAGCAGTAGACAGGGGGCGGGTGGCTACACCTTC. It translates to CASSRQGAGGYTF.

The chain employs TRBV19 and TRBJ2-7, with TRBD1 as a possible D gene (6 bases). The CDR3 has 14 amino acids. CDR1 LNHDA and CDR2 SQIVND come from the germline V gene (reference sequence). The V gene lost 6 bases and the J gene lost 1 base, with 13 bases spanning the gap. The CDR3 bases are TGTGCCAGTAGGGTGGACAGTGGATCCTACGAGCAGTACTTC. This encodes CASRVDSGSYEQYF.

A few counts support this clone. J is TRBJ2-1 and V is TRBV7-8, with D possibly being TRBD2 (7 bases). CDR1 and CDR2 from the germline V gene are SGHVS and FQNEAQ. Trimming left V 2 bases short and J 8 bases short, with 13 bases between. The length of the CDR3 is 14 residues. The CDR3 DNA reads as TGTGCCAGCAGCTTACAGGGAGGGGGGTATGAGCAGTTCTTC. It yields the protein CASSLQGGGYEQFF.

Here the CDR3 reads CASSLGATANTGELFF. The DNA of the CDR3 is TGTGCCAGCAGCTTGGGGGCGACAGCTAACACCGGGGAGCTGTTTTTT. V is TRBV7-9 and J is TRBJ2-2, with D perhaps matching TRBD1 (6 bases). The germline V gene has CDR1 SEHNR and CDR2 FQNEAQ (reference sequence). Trimming took 3 bases from V and 2 from J, leaving 13 bases between them. CDR3 length: 16 residues.

The rearrangement joins TRBV6-6 to TRBJ1-1, with 7 nucleotides matching TRBD1. Germline values: CDR1 MNHNY, CDR2 SVGAGI (reference sequence). Trimming removed 4 bases from V and 4 bases from J; junction bases left unmatched: 12. The CDR3 totals 16 residues. The CDR3 region is CASSSRQGVEGTEAFF. The CDR3 DNA follows: TGTGCCAGCAGTTCGAGACAGGGCGTAGAAGGCACTGAAGCTTTCTTT.

There are a few counts of this clone. The J gene is TRBJ2-5, the V gene TRBV5-1, with 7 nucleotides matching TRBD1. Germline CDR1 SGHRS, CDR2 YFSETQ. The CDR3 length is 15 residues. Trimming at V came to 3 bases and at J to 0 bases, leaving 5 bases not matched to a gene. The CDR3 region is CASSSTGTDQETQYF. DNA of the CDR3: TGCGCCAGCAGCTCCACCGGGACAGACCAAGAGACCCAGTACTTC.

This chain joins TRBV12-3 or TRBV12-4 and TRBJ1-5; D is uncertain. Trimming stripped 3 bases from V and 7 bases from J, with 7 bases between. The CDR3 is 12 amino acids. The CDR3 DNA sequence: TGTGCCAGCAGTTTCTATAACCAGCCCCAGCATTTT. Amino acid sequence: CASSFYNQPQHF.